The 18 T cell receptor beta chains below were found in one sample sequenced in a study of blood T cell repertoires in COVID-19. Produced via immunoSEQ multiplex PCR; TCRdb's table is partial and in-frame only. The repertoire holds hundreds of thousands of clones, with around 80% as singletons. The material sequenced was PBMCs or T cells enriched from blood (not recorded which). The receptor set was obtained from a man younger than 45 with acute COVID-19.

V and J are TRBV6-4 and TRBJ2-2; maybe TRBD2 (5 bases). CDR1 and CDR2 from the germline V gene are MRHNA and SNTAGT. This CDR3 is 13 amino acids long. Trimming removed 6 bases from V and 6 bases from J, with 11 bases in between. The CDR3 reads CASSEWESGELFF. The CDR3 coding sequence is TGTGCCAGCAGCGAATGGGAGTCCGGGGAGCTGTTTTTT.

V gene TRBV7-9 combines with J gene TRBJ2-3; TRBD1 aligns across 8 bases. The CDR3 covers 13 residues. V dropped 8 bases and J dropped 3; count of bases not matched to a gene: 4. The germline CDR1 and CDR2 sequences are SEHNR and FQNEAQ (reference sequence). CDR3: CASEDRVTDTQYF. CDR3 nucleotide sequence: TGTGCCAGCGAGGACAGGGTGACAGATACGCAGTATTTT.

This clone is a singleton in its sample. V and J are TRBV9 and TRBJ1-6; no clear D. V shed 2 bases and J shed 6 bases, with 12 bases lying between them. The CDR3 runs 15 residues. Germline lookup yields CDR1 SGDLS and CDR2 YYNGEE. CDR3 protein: CASSVEQRLNSPLHF. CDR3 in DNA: TGTGCCAGCAGCGTCGAACAGCGGCTTAATTCACCCCTCCACTTT.

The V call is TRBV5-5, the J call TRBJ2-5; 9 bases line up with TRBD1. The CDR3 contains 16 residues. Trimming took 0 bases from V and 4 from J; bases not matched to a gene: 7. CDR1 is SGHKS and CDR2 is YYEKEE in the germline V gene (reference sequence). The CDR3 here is CASSLAPDRGGETQYF. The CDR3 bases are TGTGCCAGCAGCTTGGCCCCGGACAGGGGCGGAGAGACCCAGTACTTC.

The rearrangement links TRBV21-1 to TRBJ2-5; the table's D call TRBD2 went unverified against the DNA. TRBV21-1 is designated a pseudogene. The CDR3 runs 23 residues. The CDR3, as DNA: TGTGCCAGCAGCCCCCCGGGGGAGACCTTAGCGGGAGGGCCTTTGAAAAAAAAAGAGACCCAGTACTTC. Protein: CASSPPGETLAGGPLKKKETQYF.

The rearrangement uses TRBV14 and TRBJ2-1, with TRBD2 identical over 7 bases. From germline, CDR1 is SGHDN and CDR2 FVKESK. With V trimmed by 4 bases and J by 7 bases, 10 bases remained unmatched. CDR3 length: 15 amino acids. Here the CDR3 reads CASSPSAGAMNEQFF. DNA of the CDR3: TGTGCCAGCAGCCCCTCCGCGGGAGCGATGAATGAGCAGTTCTTC.

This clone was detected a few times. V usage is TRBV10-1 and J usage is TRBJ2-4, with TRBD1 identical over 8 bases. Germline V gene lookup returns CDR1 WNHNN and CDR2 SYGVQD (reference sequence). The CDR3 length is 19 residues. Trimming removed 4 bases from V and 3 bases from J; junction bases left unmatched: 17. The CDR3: CASSGPLTTGARDKNIQYF. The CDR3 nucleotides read TGCGCCAGCAGTGGACCTCTAACGACAGGGGCGCGCGACAAAAACATTCAGTACTTC.

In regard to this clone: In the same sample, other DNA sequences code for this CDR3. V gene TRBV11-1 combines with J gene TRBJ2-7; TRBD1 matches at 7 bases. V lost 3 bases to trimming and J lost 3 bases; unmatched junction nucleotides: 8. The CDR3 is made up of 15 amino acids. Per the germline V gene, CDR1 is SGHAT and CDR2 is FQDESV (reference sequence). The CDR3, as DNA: TGTGCCAGCAGCTTTAACAGACAGGGACACTACGAGCAGTACGTC. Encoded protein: CASSFNRQGHYEQYV.

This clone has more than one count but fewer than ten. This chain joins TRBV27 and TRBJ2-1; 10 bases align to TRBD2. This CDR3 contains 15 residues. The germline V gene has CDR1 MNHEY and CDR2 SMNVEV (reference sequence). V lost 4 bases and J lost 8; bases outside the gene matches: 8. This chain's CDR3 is CASSSLASGGDEQFF. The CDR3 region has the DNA TGTGCCAGCAGTTCCCTGGCTAGCGGGGGAGATGAGCAGTTCTTC.

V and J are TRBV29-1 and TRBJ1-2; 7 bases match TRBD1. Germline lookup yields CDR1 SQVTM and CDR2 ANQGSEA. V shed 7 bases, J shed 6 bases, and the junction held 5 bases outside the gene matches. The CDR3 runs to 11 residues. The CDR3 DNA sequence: TGCAGCGCGTCGGGACAGAATGGCTACACCTTC. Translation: CSASGQNGYTF.

The CDR3 DNA follows: TGTGCCAGCAGCAAAGGGTCACACGGGGGTGGCTACACCTTC. Translation gives CASSKGSHGGGYTF. V is TRBV11-2 and J is TRBJ1-2, with D perhaps matching TRBD1 (5 bases). This CDR3 spans 14 amino acids. The germline CDR1 and CDR2 sequences are SGHAT and FQNNGV. The V and J ends lost 5 bases and 7 bases respectively, with 17 bases between them.

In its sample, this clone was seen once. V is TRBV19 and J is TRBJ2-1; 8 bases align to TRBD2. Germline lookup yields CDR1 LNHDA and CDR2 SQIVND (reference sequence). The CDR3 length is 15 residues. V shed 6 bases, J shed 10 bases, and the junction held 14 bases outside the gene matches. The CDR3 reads CASRGSGTRINEQFF. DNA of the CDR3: TGTGCCAGTAGGGGGTCCGGGACTAGGATCAACGAGCAGTTCTTC.

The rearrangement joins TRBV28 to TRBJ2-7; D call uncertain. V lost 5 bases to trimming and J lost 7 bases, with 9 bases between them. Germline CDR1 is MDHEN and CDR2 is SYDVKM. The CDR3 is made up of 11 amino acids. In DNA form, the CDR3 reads TGTGCCAGCAGTAGCGTAACAGAGCAGTACGTC. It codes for CASSSVTEQYV.

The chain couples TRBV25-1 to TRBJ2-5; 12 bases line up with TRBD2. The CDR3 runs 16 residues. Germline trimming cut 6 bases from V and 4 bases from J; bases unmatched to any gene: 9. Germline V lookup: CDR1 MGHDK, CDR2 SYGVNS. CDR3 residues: CASSLAGGPGLETQYF. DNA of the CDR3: TGTGCCAGCAGCCTAGCGGGGGGGCCGGGGTTAGAGACCCAGTACTTC.

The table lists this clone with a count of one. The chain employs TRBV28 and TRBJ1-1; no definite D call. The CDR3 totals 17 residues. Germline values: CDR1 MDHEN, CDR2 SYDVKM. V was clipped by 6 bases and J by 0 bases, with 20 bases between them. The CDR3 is CASSPLSGLELNTEAFF. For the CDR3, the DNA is TGTGCCAGCAGCCCCCTGTCAGGACTCGAATTGAACACTGAAGCTTTCTTT.

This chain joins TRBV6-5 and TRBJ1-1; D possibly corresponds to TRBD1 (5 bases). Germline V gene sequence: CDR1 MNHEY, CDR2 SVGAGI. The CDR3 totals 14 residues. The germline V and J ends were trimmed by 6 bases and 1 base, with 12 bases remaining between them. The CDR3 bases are TGTGCCAGCAGCATGGGGAGGGGGAACACTGAAGCTTTCTTT. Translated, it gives CASSMGRGNTEAFF.

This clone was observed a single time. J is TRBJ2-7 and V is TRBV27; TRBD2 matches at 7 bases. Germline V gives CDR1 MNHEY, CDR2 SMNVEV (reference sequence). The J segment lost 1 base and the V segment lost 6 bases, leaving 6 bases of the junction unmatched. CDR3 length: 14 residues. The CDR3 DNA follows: TGTGCCAGCAGGCCGGGGGGAGCATCCTACGAGCAGTACGTC. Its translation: CASRPGGASYEQYV.

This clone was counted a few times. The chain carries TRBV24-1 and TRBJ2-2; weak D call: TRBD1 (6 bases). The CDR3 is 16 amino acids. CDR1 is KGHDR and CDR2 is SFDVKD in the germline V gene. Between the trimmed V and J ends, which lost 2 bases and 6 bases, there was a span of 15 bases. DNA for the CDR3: TGTGCCACCAGTGATTACTCCGGGACAAAAGCCGGGGAGCTGTTTTTT. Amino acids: CATSDYSGTKAGELFF.